Shown below are 10 T cell receptor beta chains from a single sample sequenced in a study of beta chain features in type 1 diabetes. General observations from the study: There was a moderate but significant shortening of TCRB CDR3s in all four CD4+ subsets of Type 1 diabetes patients.

No cognate antigen is known for these TCRs. Of the isolated RNA, all was reverse transcribed, and so the sequenced material was expressed TCRB transcripts. Assay used: immunoSEQ multiplex PCR; TCRdb lists only in-frame clones, some missing. Of roughly 100,000 clones listed, 28% are singletons. The sequenced sample consisted of central memory CD4+ T cells from blood. The receptors were sampled from a woman aged 18-29 years with type 1 diabetes.

This clone was counted only a few times. This chain uses TRBV2 with TRBJ2-3; maybe TRBD2 (5 bases). Deletions cut 2 bases from V and 1 base from J, with 13 bases between. This CDR3 region has 16 residues. Looked up from germline, CDR1 is SNHLY and CDR2 is FYNNEI. This chain's CDR3 is CASSEWGASRTDTQYF. Here the CDR3 DNA reads TGTGCCAGCAGTGAATGGGGAGCGAGCCGCACAGATACGCAGTATTTT.

This clone was found a few times. The V gene is TRBV18, the J gene TRBJ2-5; 7 nucleotides match TRBD2. CDR3 length: 14 residues. Germline CDR1 is KGHSH and CDR2 is LQKENI. J lost 3 bases, V lost 4 bases, and 5 bases had no gene match. CDR3 sequence: CASSLGLTEETQYF. CDR3 in DNA: TGTGCCAGCTCACTGGGACTAACAGAAGAGACCCAGTACTTC.

The sample holds a few counts of this clone. The chain employs TRBV2 and TRBJ2-3, with 8 bases matching TRBD2. The CDR3 totals 14 residues. The V segment lost 10 bases and the J segment 6 bases; nucleotides outside the gene matches: 12. Germline V gene lookup returns CDR1 SNHLY and CDR2 FYNNEI. The CDR3 spells CATKTSVSVDTQYF. As DNA, the CDR3 is TGTGCCACCAAGACTAGCGTTAGTGTTGATACGCAGTATTTT.

This chain connects TRBV5-6 to TRBJ2-5; TRBD2 matches at 9 bases. The CDR3 has 16 residues. Germline trimming cut 4 bases from V and 7 bases from J; bases unmatched to any gene: 14. CDR1 is SGHDT, CDR2 YYEEEE, per germline. The CDR3 DNA follows: TGTGCCAGCAGCAGGCTGACTAGCGGAGCGCTAGGGACCCAGTACTTC. It translates to CASSRLTSGALGTQYF.

This chain uses TRBV7-3 with TRBJ2-3; 7 bases agree with TRBD2. CDR1 is SGHTA and CDR2 is FQGTGA in the germline V gene. CDR3 size: 14 residues. Germline trimming cut 2 bases from V and 5 bases from J; bases unmatched to any gene: 4. The CDR3 DNA is TGTGCCAGCAGCTTAGCGGGGGAAAGAGATACGCAGTATTTT. As protein: CASSLAGERDTQYF.

This clone turned up a few times. The chain recombines TRBV5-6 with TRBJ2-1; perhaps TRBD2 as D (6 bases). Trimming shortened V by 5 bases and J by 0 bases, and 12 bases separated the two germline ends. CDR3 size: 15 residues. CDR1 is SGHDT and CDR2 is YYEEEE in the germline V gene. CDR3 region: CASRRRGNSYNEQFF. As DNA, the CDR3 is TGTGCCAGCAGACGACGGGGGAACTCCTACAATGAGCAGTTCTTC. Full variable domain (remainder filled in from reference TRBV5-6 and TRBJ2-1): DAGVTQSPTHLIKTRGQQVTLRCSPKSGHDTVSWYQQALGQGPQFIFQYYEEEERQRGNFPDRFSGHQFPNYSSELNVNALLLGDSALYLCASRRRGNSYNEQFFGPGTRLTVL.

This clone came up a few times. The chain has TRBV4-2 and TRBJ2-4; the match to TRBD2 covers 8 bases. This CDR3 is 17 amino acids long. Germline CDR1 and CDR2: LGHNA and YNFKEQ. V was pared by 4 bases and J by 3 bases, with 11 bases of the junction left unmatched. The CDR3 spells CASSRTAGDWGKNIQYF. The DNA of the CDR3 is TGTGCCAGCAGCCGAACAGCGGGAGATTGGGGCAAAAACATTCAGTACTTC.

This clone has more than one count but fewer than ten. CDR3 region: CASSYGQGSTDTQYF. DNA of the CDR3: TGTGCCAGCAGTTACGGACAGGGAAGCACAGATACGCAGTATTTT. The gene calls are TRBV6-5 and TRBJ2-3, with 8 positions matching TRBD1. With 2 bases clipped from V and 0 bases from J, the junction kept 1 base outside the gene matches. CDR1 MNHEY and CDR2 SVGAGI come from the germline V gene. The CDR3 spans 15 residues.

This clone has more than one count but fewer than ten. This chain uses TRBV21-1 with TRBJ1-2; the listed D gene, TRBD1, was not tested against the DNA. TRBV21-1 is a pseudogene. CDR3 length: 13 amino acids. This CDR3 reads CASSKGAHYGYTF. In nucleotides, the CDR3 is TGTGCCAGCAGCAAAGGGGCACACTATGGCTACACCTTC.

The J gene is TRBJ2-2, the V gene TRBV6-5; 7 nucleotides align to TRBD1. V shed 6 bases, J shed 5 bases, and the junction held 3 bases outside the gene matches. The germline gives CDR1 MNHEY, CDR2 SVGAGI. This CDR3 spans 13 amino acids. The CDR3 region is CASRFRGTGELFF. For the CDR3, the DNA is TGTGCCAGCAGATTCAGGGGGACCGGGGAGCTGTTTTTT.